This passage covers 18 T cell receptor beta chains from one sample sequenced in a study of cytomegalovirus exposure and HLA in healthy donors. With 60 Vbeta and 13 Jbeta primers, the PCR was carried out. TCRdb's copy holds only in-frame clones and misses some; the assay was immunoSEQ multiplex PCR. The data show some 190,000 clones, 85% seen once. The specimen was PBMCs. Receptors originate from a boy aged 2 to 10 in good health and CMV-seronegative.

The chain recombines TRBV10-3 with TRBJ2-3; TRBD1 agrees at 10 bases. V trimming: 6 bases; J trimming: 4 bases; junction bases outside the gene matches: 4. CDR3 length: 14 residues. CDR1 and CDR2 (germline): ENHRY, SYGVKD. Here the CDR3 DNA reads TGTGCCATCAGCTCGGGACAGGGGCCAGATACGCAGTATTTT. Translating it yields CAISSGQGPDTQYF.

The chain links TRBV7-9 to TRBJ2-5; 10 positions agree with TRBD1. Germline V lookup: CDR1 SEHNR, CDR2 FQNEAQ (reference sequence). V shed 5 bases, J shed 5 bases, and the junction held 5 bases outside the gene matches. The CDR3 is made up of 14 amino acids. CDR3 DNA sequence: TGTGCCAGCAGCAGGGACAGGGGCGCGGAGACCCAGTACTTC. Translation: CASSRDRGAETQYF.

CDR3 nucleotide sequence: TGCGCCAGCAGTGAGCCTGGACGAGGGGAAGCTTTCTTT. It is translated as CASSEPGRGEAFF. The chain links TRBV10-1 to TRBJ1-1; no clear D. V shed 2 bases and J shed 8 bases, with 12 bases lying between them. The CDR3 extends over 13 amino acids. Germline values: CDR1 WNHNN, CDR2 SYGVQD (reference sequence).

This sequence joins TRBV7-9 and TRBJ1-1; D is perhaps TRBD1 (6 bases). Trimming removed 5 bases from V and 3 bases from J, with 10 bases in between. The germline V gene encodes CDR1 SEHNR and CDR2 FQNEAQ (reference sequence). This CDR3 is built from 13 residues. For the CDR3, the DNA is TGTGCCAGCAGCCCGGGACAACACACTGAAGCTTTCTTT. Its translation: CASSPGQHTEAFF.

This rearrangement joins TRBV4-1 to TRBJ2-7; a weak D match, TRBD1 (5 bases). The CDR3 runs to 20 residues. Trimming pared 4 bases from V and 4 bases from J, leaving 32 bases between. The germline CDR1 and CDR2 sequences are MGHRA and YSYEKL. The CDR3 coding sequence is TGCGCCAGCAGCCGGTTTGATGTTTATTGGGTGACAGCGAAGAAGTACGAGCAGTACTTC. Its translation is CASSRFDVYWVTAKKYEQYF.

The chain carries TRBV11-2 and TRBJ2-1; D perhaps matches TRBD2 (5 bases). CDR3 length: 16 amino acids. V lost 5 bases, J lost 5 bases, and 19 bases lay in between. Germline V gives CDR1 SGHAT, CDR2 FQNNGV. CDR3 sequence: CASSPTIGPADNEQFF. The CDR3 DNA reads TGTGCCAGCAGCCCCACTATAGGTCCAGCGGACAATGAGCAGTTCTTC.

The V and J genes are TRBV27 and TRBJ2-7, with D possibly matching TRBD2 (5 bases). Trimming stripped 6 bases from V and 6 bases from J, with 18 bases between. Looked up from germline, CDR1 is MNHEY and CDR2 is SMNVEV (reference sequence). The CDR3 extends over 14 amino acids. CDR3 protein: CASRADYSSIEQYV. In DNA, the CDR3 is TGTGCCAGCAGGGCTGACTACAGTTCAATCGAGCAGTACGTC.

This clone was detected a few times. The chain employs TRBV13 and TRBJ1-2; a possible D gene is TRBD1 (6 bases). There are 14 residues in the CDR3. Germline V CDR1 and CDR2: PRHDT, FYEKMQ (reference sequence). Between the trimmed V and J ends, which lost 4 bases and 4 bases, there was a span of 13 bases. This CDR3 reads CASSYGGSGYGYTF. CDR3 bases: TGTGCCAGCAGCTATGGGGGCTCCGGCTATGGCTACACCTTC.

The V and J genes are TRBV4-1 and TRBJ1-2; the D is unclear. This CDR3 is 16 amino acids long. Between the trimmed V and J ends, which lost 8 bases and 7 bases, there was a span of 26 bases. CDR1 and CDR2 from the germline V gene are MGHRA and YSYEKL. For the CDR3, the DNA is TGCGCCAGCGCGCAAAGCGGAGTCGGGCCTCAACGTGGCTACACCTTC. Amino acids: CASAQSGVGPQRGYTF.

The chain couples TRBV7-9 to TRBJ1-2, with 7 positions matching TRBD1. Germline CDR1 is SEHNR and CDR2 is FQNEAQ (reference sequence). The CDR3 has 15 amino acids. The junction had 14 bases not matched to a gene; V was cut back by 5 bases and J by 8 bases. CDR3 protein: CASSQSTGTASGYTF. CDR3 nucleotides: TGTGCCAGCAGCCAATCAACCGGGACAGCCTCGGGCTACACCTTC.

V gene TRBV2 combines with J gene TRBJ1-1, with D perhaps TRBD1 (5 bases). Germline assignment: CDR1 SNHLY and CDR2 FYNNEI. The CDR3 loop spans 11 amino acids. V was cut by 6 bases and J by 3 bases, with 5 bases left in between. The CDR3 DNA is TGTGCCAGCAGCAGGGACACTGAAGCTTTCTTT. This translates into CASSRDTEAFF. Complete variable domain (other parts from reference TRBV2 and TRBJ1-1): EPEVTQTPSHQVTQMGQEVILRCVPISNHLYFYWYRQILGQKVEFLVSFYNNEISEKSEIFDDQFSVERPDGSNFTLKIRSTKLEDSAMYFCASSRDTEAFFGQGTRLTVV.

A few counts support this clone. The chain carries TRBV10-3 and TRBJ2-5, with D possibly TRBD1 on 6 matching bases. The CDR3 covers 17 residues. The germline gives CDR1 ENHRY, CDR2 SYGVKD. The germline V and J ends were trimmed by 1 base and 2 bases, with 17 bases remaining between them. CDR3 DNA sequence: TGTGCCATCAGTGAGTACCCCAAAGATGACAGGCAAGAGACCCAGTACTTC. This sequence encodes CAISEYPKDDRQETQYF.

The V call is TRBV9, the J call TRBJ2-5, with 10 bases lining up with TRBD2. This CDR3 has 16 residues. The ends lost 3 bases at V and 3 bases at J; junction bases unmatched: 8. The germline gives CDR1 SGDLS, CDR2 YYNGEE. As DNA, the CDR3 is TGTGCCAGCAGCGCACCCCTAGCGGGAGTTGAAGAGACCCAGTACTTC. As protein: CASSAPLAGVEETQYF. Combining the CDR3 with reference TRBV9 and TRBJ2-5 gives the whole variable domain DSGVTQTPKHLITATGQRVTLRCSPRSGDLSVYWYQQSLDQGLQFLIQYYNGEERAKGNILERFSAQQFPDLHSELNLSSLELGDSALYFCASSAPLAGVEETQYFGPGTRLLVL.

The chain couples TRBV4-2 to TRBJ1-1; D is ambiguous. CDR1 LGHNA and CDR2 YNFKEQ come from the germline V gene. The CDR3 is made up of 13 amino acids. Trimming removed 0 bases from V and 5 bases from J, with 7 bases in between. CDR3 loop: CASSQEGRTEAFF. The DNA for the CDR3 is TGTGCCAGCAGCCAAGAAGGGAGAACTGAAGCTTTCTTT.

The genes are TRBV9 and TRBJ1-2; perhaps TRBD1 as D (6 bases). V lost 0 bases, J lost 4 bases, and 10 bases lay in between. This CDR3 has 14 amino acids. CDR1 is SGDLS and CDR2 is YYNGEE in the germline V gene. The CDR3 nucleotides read TGTGCCAGCAGCGTAGCCGGGGACACCTATGGCTACACCTTC. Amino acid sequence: CASSVAGDTYGYTF.

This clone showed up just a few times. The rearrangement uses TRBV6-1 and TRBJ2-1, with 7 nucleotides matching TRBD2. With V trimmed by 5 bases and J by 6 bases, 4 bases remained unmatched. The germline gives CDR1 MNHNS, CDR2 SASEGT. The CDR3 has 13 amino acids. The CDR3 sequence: CASSMRGSNEQFF. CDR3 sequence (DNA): TGTGCCAGCAGTATGCGGGGGAGCAATGAGCAGTTCTTC.

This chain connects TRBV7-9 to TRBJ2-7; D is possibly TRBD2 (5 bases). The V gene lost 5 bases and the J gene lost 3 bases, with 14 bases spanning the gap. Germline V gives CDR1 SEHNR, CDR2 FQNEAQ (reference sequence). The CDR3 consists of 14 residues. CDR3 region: CASSPSPGFYEQYV. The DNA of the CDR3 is TGTGCCAGCAGCCCCTCCCCGGGGTTCTACGAGCAGTACGTC.

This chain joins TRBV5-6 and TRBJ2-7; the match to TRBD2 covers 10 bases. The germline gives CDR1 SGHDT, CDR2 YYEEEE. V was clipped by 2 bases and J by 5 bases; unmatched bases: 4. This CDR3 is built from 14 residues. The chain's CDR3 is CASSLLAGRHEQYF. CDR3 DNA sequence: TGTGCCAGCAGCTTACTAGCGGGACGGCACGAGCAGTACTTC.